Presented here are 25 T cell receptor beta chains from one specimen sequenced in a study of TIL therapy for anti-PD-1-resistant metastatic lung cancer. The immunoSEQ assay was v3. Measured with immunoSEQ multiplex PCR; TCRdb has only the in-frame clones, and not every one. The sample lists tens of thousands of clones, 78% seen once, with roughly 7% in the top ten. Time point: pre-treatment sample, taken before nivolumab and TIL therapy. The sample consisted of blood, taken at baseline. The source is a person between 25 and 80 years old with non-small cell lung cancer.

This CDR3 is CASSPPGQASYEQYF. The CDR3 bases are TGTGCCAGCAGCCCTCCGGGACAGGCTTCCTACGAGCAGTACTTC. This chain connects TRBV6-6 to TRBJ2-7; 8 positions match TRBD1. Germline V CDR1 and CDR2: MNHNY, SVGAGI (reference sequence). The V segment lost 6 bases and the J segment 1 base; nucleotides outside the gene matches: 8. The CDR3 sequence is 15 residues long.

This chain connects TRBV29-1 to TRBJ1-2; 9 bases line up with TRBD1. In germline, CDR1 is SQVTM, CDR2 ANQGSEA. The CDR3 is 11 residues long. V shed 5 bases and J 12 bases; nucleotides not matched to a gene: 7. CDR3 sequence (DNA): TGCAGCGTTCGAACAGGGGGCGTACACACCTTC. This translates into CSVRTGGVHTF.

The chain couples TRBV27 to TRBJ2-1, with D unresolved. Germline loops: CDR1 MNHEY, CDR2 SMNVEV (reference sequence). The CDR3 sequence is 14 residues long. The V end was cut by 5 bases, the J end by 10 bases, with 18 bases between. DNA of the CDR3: TGTGCCAGCAGTCCCACCCCATTTGGACCAGAGCAGTTCTTC. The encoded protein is CASSPTPFGPEQFF.

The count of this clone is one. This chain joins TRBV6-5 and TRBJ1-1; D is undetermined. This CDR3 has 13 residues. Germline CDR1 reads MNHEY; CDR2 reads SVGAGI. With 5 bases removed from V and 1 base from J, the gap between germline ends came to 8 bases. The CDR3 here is CASSDPGNTEAFF. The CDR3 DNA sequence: TGTGCCAGCAGTGACCCCGGGAACACTGAAGCTTTCTTT.

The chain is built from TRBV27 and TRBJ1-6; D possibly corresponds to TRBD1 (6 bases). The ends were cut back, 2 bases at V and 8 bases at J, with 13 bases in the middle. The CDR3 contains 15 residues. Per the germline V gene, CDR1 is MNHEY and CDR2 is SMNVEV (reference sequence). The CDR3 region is CASSLIRGGDSPLHF. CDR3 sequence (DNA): TGTGCCAGCAGTTTAATTAGGGGGGGAGATTCACCCCTCCACTTT.

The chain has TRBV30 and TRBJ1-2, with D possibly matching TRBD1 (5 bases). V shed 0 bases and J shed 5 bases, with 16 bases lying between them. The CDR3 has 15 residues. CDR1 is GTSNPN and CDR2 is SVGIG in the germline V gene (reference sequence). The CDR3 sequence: CAWSVLGVLEYGYTF. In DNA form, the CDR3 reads TGTGCCTGGAGTGTACTAGGGGTACTCGAGTATGGCTACACCTTC.

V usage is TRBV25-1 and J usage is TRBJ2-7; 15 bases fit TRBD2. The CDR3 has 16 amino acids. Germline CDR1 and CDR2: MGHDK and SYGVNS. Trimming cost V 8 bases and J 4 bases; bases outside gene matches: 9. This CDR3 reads CASGKPGTSGGYEQYF. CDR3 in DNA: TGTGCCAGCGGAAAACCTGGGACTAGCGGGGGGTACGAGCAGTACTTC.

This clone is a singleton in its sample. CDR3 in amino acids: CASSIPSRGAGRLYNEQFF. The CDR3 coding sequence is TGTGCCAGTAGTATACCTTCTCGGGGGGCGGGAAGACTTTACAATGAGCAGTTCTTC. The genes are TRBV19 and TRBJ2-1, with a possible D match to TRBD2 (7 bases). Germline CDR1 reads LNHDA; CDR2 reads SQIVND (reference sequence). The CDR3 is 19 residues long. The V and J ends lost 2 bases and 4 bases respectively, with 24 bases between them.

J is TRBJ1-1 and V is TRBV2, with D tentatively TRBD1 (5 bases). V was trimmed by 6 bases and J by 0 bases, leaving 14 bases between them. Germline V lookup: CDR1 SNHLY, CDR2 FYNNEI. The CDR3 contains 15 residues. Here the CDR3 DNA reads TGTGCCAGCAGACAGGATTATAGGCTGAACACTGAAGCTTTCTTT. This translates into CASRQDYRLNTEAFF.

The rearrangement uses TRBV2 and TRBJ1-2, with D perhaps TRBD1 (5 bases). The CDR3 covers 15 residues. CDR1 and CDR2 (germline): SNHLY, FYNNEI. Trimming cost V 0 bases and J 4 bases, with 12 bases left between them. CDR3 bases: TGTGCCAGCAGTGAAGCGCTTGGGGGTCGCTATGGCTACACCTTC. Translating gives CASSEALGGRYGYTF.

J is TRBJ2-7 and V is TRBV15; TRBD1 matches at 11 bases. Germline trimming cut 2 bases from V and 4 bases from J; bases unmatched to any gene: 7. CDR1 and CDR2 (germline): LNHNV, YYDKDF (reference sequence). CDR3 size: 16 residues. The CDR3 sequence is CATSRRTGTGGYEQYF. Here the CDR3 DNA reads TGTGCCACCAGCAGAAGAACCGGGACAGGGGGATACGAGCAGTACTTC.

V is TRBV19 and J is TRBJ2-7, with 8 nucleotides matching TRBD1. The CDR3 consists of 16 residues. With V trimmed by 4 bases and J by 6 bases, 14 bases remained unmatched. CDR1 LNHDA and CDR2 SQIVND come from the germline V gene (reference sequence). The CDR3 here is CASSNTQGARRGEQYF. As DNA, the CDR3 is TGTGCCAGTAGTAACACGCAGGGGGCCCGGCGTGGCGAGCAGTACTTC. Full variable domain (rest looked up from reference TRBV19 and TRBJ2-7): DGGITQSPKYLFRKEGQNVTLSCEQNLNHDAMYWYRQDPGQGLRLIYYSQIVNDFQKGDIAEGYSVSREKKESFPLTVTSAQKNPTAFYLCASSNTQGARRGEQYFGPGTRLTVT.

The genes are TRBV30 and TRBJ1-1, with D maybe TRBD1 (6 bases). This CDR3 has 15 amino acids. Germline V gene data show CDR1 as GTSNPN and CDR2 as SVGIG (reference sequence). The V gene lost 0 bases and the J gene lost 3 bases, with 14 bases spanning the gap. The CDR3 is CAWSVLRGAYTEAFF. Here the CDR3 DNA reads TGTGCCTGGAGTGTACTAAGGGGGGCATACACTGAAGCTTTCTTT.

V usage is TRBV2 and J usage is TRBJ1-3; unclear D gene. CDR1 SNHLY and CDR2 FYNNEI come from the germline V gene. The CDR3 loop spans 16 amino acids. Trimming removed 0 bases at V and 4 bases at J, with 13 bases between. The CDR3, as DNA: TGTGCCAGCAGTGAAGCGCCCCTCTTAGGGGGAAACACCATATATTTT. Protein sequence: CASSEAPLLGGNTIYF.

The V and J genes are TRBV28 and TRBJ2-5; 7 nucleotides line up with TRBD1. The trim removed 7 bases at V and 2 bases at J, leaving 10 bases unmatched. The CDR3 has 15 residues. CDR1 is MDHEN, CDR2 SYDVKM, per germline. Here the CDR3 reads CASKGLDRPQETQYF. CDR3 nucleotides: TGTGCCAGCAAGGGTTTGGACAGGCCACAAGAGACCCAGTACTTC.

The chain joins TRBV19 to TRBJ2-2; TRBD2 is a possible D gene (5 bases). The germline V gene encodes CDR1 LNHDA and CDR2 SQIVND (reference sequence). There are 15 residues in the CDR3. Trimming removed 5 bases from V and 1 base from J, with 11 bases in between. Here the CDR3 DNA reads TGTGCCAGTAGTCCCTGGGGAGTGAACACCGGGGAGCTGTTTTTT. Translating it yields CASSPWGVNTGELFF.

The CDR3 here is CASTRGTGTNYGYTF. DNA for the CDR3: TGTGCCAGTACCAGGGGGACAGGGACTAACTATGGCTACACCTTC. The chain uses TRBV19 and TRBJ1-2; the match to TRBD1 covers 9 bases. This CDR3 contains 15 residues. The V gene's germline CDR1 is LNHDA and CDR2 SQIVND (reference sequence). V lost 7 bases, J lost 0 bases, and 6 bases stayed unmatched.

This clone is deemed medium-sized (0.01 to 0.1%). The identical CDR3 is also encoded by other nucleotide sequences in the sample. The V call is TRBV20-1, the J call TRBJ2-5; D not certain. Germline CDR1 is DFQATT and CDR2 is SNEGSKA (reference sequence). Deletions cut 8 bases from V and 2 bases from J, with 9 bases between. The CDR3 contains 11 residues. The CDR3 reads CSTTPQETQYF. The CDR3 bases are TGCAGTACTACACCTCAAGAGACCCAGTACTTC.

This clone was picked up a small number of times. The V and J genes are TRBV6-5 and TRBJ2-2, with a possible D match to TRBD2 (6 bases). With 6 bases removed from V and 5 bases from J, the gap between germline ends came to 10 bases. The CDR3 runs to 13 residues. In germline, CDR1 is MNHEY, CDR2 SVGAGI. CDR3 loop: CASRGGATGELFF. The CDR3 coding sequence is TGTGCCAGCAGAGGCGGGGCGACCGGGGAGCTGTTTTTT.

The CDR3 loop is CASTRGAGANVLTF. The CDR3 DNA follows: TGTGCCAGCACGCGGGGAGCTGGGGCCAACGTCCTGACTTTC. The chain couples TRBV28 to TRBJ2-6; a possible D gene is TRBD2 (6 bases). The germline gives CDR1 MDHEN, CDR2 SYDVKM. Trimming stripped 7 bases from V and 2 bases from J, with 9 bases between. This CDR3 spans 14 amino acids.

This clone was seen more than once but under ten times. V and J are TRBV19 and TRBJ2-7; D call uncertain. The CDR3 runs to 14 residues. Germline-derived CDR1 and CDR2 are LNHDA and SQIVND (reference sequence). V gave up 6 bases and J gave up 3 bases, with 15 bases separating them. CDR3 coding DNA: TGTGCCAGTAGCACCCGAGCGACTGACTACGAGCAGTACTTC. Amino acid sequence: CASSTRATDYEQYF.

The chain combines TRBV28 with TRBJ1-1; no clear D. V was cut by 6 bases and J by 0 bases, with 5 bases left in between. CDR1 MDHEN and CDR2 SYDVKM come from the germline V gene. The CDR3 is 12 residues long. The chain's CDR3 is CASRDMNTEAFF. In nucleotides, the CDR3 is TGTGCCAGCAGAGATATGAACACTGAAGCTTTCTTT.

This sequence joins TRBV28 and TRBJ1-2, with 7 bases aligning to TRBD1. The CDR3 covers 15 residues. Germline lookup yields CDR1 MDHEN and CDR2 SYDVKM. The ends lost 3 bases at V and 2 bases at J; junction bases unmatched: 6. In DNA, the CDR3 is TGTGCCAGCAGTTTCCCTCTGGGACAGAACTATGGCTACACCTTC. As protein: CASSFPLGQNYGYTF.

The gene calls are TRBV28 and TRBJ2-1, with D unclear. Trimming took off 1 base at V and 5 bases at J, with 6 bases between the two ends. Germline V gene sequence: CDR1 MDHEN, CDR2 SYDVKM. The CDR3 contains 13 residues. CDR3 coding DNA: TGTGCCAGCAGTTTATTGGGAAACAATGAGCAGTTCTTC. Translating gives CASSLLGNNEQFF.

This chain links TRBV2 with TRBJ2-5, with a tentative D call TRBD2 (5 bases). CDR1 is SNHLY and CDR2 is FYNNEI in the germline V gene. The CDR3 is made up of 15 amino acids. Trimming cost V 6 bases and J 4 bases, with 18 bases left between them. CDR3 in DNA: TGTGCCAGCAGGAGGGATCTGGGAAATAGAGAGACCCAGTACTTC. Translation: CASRRDLGNRETQYF.